A selection of T cell receptor beta chains follows, all from one sample in a study of long-term antiretroviral therapy in people with HIV. TCRdb's table, derived via immunoSEQ multiplex PCR, lists solely in-frame clones and lacks some. The sample gives tens of thousands of clones, about four fifths of which show up once; approximately 6.2% is in the top ten. The input for sequencing was unsorted PBMCs, taken 0.6 years after starting antiretroviral therapy. These receptor sequences come from a man aged 18 to 30 with HIV. The CDR3 runs from the conserved cysteine through the conserved F or W. Fields, in order: clone size, J gene, V gene, CDR3 protein. Not all rows give a size; the values are once, few, many and, for expanded clones, a class.

>-|TRBJ2-1|TRBV5-1
CASSLAGTGLFF
>-|TRBJ2-7|TRBV7-8
CASSSSGNSVGLEQYF
>-|TRBJ2-4|TRBV28
CASSVTGTGGNIQYF
>-|TRBJ2-7|TRBV6-1
CASSEGLYQQYF
>-|TRBJ2-3|TRBV7-2
CASSPDRAADTQYF
>-|TRBJ1-2|TRBV6-1
CATQGGYTF
>-|TRBJ2-3|TRBV2
CASRGRGLVDTQYF
>-|TRBJ2-2|TRBV5-4
CASSFKREVDTGELFF
>few|TRBJ1-3|TRBV7-8
CASSPRTVSSGNTIYF
>-|TRBJ1-1|TRBV28
CASSPHQTGNTEAFF
>-|TRBJ1-4|TRBV6-1
CASSFGTFNEKLFF
>-|TRBJ2-7|TRBV18
CASSPGGLPYEQYF
>-|TRBJ2-7|TRBV18
CASSPPKLAEPYEQYF
>-|TRBJ2-1|TRBV4-3
CASSQDVVAGAYNEQFF
>-|TRBJ1-1|TRBV2
CASSPGPNTEAFF
>-|TRBJ2-7|TRBV6-5
CASSPRTGISYEQYF
>-|TRBJ1-5|TRBV5-1
CASSSQPGRDQPQHF
>-|TRBJ1-5|TRBV27
CASSKTGTGRQPQHF
>-|TRBJ2-2|TRBV5-4
CASSLVGQGGISGELFF
>-|TRBJ2-7|TRBV29-1
CSVRTGRDEQYF
>-|TRBJ1-4|TRBV5-6
CASSPPGPLNEKLFF
>few|TRBJ2-2|TRBV2
CASHPGTATGELFF
>-|TRBJ2-5|TRBV5-1
CASSLLAGETQYF
>-|TRBJ2-1|TRBV7-9
CASSSEMSGNEQFF
>-|TRBJ2-7|TRBV18
CASSPYFAGGLHEQYF
>-|TRBJ2-1|TRBV5-4
CASSWGLGTLSYNEQFF
>-|TRBJ2-1|TRBV9
CASSVASRTRGNEQFF
>-|TRBJ2-3|TRBV5-1
CASRLQGVTDTQYF
>-|TRBJ2-5|TRBV7-9
CASSLVETQYF
>-|TRBJ2-1|TRBV7-3
CASSPRLANEQFF
>-|TRBJ1-1|TRBV7-9
CASSTGQGAFEAFF
>few|TRBJ1-4|TRBV7-8
CASSYTGAGGEKLFF
>-|TRBJ2-2|TRBV6-4
CASSDRFTAGELFF
>-|TRBJ1-3|TRBV9
CASSPGSGNTIYF
>-|TRBJ2-7|TRBV7-2
CASSLEASGMREQYF
>few|TRBJ1-1|TRBV28
CASSIRATEAFF
>-|TRBJ1-2|TRBV4-3
CASSQAGTANYGYTF
>-|TRBJ2-1|TRBV5-1
CASSSGGTGDNEQFF
>once|TRBJ1-1|TRBV27
CASRRTGGTEAFF
>-|TRBJ2-7|TRBV27
CASRPPRQGLVSYEQYF
>-|TRBJ2-3|TRBV7-9
CASSPGLRKDTDTQYF
>-|TRBJ2-2|TRBV9
CASSVGTTAGELFF
>-|TRBJ1-3|TRBV6-5
CASMTLSGNTIYF
>-|TRBJ2-7|TRBV6-6
CASSRDRWQYF
>once|TRBJ2-7|TRBV5-1
CASSLVTGGTYEQYF
>once|TRBJ2-2|TRBV4-2
CASNEGAGELFF
>once|TRBJ1-1|TRBV4-3
CASSQDTGRDTEAFF
>-|TRBJ2-6|TRBV7-6
CASSLALSSGANVLTF
>-|TRBJ2-7|TRBV7-2
CASSLGYYEQYF
>-|TRBJ1-2|TRBV28
CASSLVFSGQGYGYTF
>-|TRBJ2-1|TRBV11-3
CASSPRGASGSYNEQFF
>-|TRBJ2-5|TRBV6-1
CASSESGQGSSLQETQYF